This entry concerns a single T cell receptor (beta chain). This entry is derived from a study of Ad26.COV2.S vaccination and SARS-CoV-2 variants. The repertoire was sequenced with immunoSEQ multiplex PCR; TCRdb's copy has only in-frame clones and lacks some. The profile shows roughly 680,000 clones, 70% to 90% of them singletons. Treatment specified: roughly 18 received Ad26.COV2.S at low or high dose, single or two shots; several received placebo; per-sample allocation not given. Day 63 after the first vaccine or placebo injection was the time point for sampling. The receptor was derived from a person aged 18 to 65 who received the Ad26.COV2.S COVID-19 vaccine or a placebo. Source: peripheral blood, taken in a trial of Ad26.COV2.S vaccine versus placebo.

The CDR3 DNA reads as TGTGCCAGCAGCTTGGGACAGAGCGACGAGCAGTACTTC. Protein product: CASSLGQSDEQYF. The chain uses TRBV5-6 and TRBJ2-7; a possible D gene is TRBD1 (5 bases). The CDR3 length is 13 residues. Trimming cost V 0 bases and J 5 bases, with 9 bases left between them. Germline V lookup: CDR1 SGHDT, CDR2 YYEEEE.